This record covers a single TCR beta chain. These data are taken from a study of blood T cell repertoires in COVID-19. For the study at large: Sites in the United States, Italy and Spain provided acute and convalescent COVID-19 samples. Nucleic acid was either cDNA or gDNA, and it came from T cells, B-cell-depleted T cells, or PBMCs.

CDR1 and CDR2 (germline): SQVTM, ANQGSEA. The CDR3 extends over 12 amino acids. The V and J ends lost 5 bases and 5 bases respectively, with 12 bases between them. In the original analysis: Reference gene primer amplification gave estimated nucleated cell counts. The table came from immunoSEQ multiplex PCR; TCRdb's copy has only in-frame clones and leaves some out. D and trimming come from the DNA, and the V and J calls and clone size come from that table. The data show more than 95,000 clones, roughly 87% seen once. This TCR was recovered from a man aged 80 or over with active or convalescent COVID-19. Sequencing was carried out using peripheral blood. This rearrangement joins TRBV29-1 to TRBJ1-2, with D maybe TRBD1 (6 bases). DNA for the CDR3: TGCAGCGTTAGCGGGGGGGCGTATGGCTACACCTTC. The encoded protein is CSVSGGAYGYTF.